The next 2 T cell receptor beta chains were all read from a single sample in a study of T cells in Graves' hyperthyroidism and ophthalmopathy. Researchers took RNA transcripts and amplified the TCR beta CDR3 regions from them. The study used the HTBI primer set for a first-round RT-PCR of the TCR CDR3. A single record per CDR3 protein comes from TCRdb applying MiXCR to the multiplex PCR reads. The data hold over 700,000 distinct CDR3 sequences, with about two fifths observed a single time. Sequencing input: blood. Receptors originate from a man aged 18 to 35 with Graves' hyperthyroidism.

This clonotype was seen only once. The rearrangement uses TRBV19 and TRBJ1-1; 7 bases agree with TRBD1. Germline CDR1 LNHDA, CDR2 SQIVND (reference sequence). V dropped 9 bases and J dropped 7; count of bases not matched to a gene: 14. CDR3 size: 14 residues. Written as DNA, the CDR3 is TGTGCCAGCAGCCCCCGAGACAGGGACGGTGAAGCTTTCTTT. The encoded protein is CASSPRDRDGEAFF. Full variable domain (rest looked up from reference TRBV19 and TRBJ1-1): DGGITQSPKYLFRKEGQNVTLSCEQNLNHDAMYWYRQDPGQGLRLIYYSQIVNDFQKGDIAEGYSVSREKKESFPLTVTSAQKNPTAFYLCASSPRDRDGEAFFGQGTRLTVV.

This clonotype was picked up many times. The chain uses TRBV6-6 and TRBJ1-1; unclear D gene. The CDR3 totals 12 residues. With 4 bases removed from V and 4 bases from J, the gap between germline ends came to 7 bases. The germline gives CDR1 MNHNY, CDR2 SVGAGI (reference sequence). The CDR3, as DNA: TGTGCCAGCAGTTGGGCCTCCACTGAAGCTTTCTTT. It yields the protein CASSWASTEAFF.